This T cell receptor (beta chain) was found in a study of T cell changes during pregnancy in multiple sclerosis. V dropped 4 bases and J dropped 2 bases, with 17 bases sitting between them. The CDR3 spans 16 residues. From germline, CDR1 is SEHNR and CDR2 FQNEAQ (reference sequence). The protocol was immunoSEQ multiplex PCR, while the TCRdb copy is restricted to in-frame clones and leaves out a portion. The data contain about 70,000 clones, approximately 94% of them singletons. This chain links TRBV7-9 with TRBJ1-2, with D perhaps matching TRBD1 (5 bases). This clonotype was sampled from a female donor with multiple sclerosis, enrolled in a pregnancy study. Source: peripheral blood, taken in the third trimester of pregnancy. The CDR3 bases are TGTGCCAGCAGCTCATGGGGGGGGAGAGGAAACTATGGCTACACCTTC. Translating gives CASSSWGGRGNYGYTF. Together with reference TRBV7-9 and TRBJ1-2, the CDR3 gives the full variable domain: DTGVSQNPRHKITKRGQNVTFRCDPISEHNRLYWYRQTLGQGPEFLTYFQNEAQLEKSRLLSDRFSAERPKGSFSTLEIQRTEQGDSAMYLCASSSWGGRGNYGYTFGSGTRLTVV.